This T cell receptor beta chain was captured by sequencing in a study of early T cells in non-severe SARS-CoV-2 infection. Study context: Sequencing was performed on bulk RNA from unsorted whole blood, leaving chains unpaired.

Between the trimmed V and J ends, which lost 6 bases and 8 bases, there was a span of 13 bases. The CDR3 has 12 amino acids. Germline V CDR1 and CDR2: PRHDT, FYEKMQ (reference sequence). Molecules of cDNA were individually given unique molecular identifiers that were attached to them. TCRdb independently ran MiXCR on the 5' RACE reads; one entry per CDR3 protein. The data show 30,000 to 35,000 distinct CDR3 sequences, about 4.3% seen once. V and J are TRBV13 and TRBJ1-1; TRBD1 might be the D (5 bases). The sequence came from an adult who was a healthcare worker with PCR-confirmed SARS-CoV-2 infection or an uninfected control (not recorded which). Sequencing was done on a sample of whole blood. The CDR3 spells CASSSQGPEAFF. DNA for the CDR3: TGTGCCAGCAGTTCCCAGGGTCCCGAAGCTTTCTTT.